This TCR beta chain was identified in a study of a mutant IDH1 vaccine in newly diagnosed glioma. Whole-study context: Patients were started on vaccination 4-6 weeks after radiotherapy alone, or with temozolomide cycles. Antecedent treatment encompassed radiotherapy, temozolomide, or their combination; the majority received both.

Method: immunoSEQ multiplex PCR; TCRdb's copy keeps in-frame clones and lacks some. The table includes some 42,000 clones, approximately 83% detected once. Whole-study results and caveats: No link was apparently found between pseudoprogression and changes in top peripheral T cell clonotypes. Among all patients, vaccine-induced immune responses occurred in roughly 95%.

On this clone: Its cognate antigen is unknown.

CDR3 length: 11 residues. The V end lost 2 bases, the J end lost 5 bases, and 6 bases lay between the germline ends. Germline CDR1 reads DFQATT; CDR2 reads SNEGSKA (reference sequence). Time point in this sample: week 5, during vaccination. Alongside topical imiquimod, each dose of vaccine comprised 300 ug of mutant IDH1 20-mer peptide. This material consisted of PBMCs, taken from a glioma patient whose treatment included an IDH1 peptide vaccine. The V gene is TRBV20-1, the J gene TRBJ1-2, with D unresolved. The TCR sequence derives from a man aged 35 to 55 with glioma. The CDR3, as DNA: TGCAGTGCTAGATCAGTTTATGGCTACACCTTC. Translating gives CSARSVYGYTF.